This T cell receptor (beta chain) originates from a study of breast tumors, draining lymph nodes, adjacent tissues. Study-wide findings and caveats: Tumor and nontumor repertoires were significantly more similar in luminal-like than in basal-like breast cancer. Tumor TCR diversity was below lymph nodes but above nontumor tissue. That most tumor T cells come from lymph nodes remained unproven. The data were judged consistent with most tumor T cells coming from lymph node and expanding in tumor.

TCRdb ran MiXCR on the multiplex PCR reads and lists one entry per CDR3 protein. This table has 270,000 or so distinct CDR3 sequences, roughly 31% appearing once. The lymph nodes were axillary draining lymph nodes from breast cancer patients. In the case of this clonotype: Its antigen is not identified. A read error may produce the germline difference seen at one junction end.

This clonotype was obtained from a female donor with breast cancer. Some clones in this sample may be carry-over from other donors' samples. The source material was axillary lymph node tissue.

This chain's CDR3 is CASTRTDTSTDTRYF. As DNA, the CDR3 is TGTGCCAGCACAAGGACGGATACTAGCACAGATACGCGGTATTTT. V usage is TRBV11-3 and J usage is TRBJ2-3, with a tentative D call TRBD2 (6 bases). The CDR3 spans 15 residues. Looked up from germline, CDR1 is SGHNT and CDR2 is YENEEA.